This TCR beta chain was sequenced in a study of monozygotic twins with inflammatory bowel disease. Comment on this clonotype: The antigen is not known.

cDNA for each sample came from eight separate reactions. A template switching step added UMIs, each with a 6-nucleotide sample barcode. From its re-call of the 5' RACE reads, TCRdb lists each CDR3 protein once, without DNA. This sample's table has a few hundred thousand distinct CDR3 sequences. Study-wide results and caveats: Varying immunosuppressive regimens may have increased patient repertoire variability. IBD patients carried less diverse TCRbeta repertoires (inverse Simpson) than healthy co-twins.

This CDR3 contains 13 residues. The receptor's source is a human donor with ulcerative colitis or Crohn's disease, or a healthy co-twin of an affected twin (not recorded which). The sequenced material came from blood. V and J are TRBV12-3 or TRBV12-4 and TRBJ2-7. CDR3 sequence: CASSPTSTYEQYF.